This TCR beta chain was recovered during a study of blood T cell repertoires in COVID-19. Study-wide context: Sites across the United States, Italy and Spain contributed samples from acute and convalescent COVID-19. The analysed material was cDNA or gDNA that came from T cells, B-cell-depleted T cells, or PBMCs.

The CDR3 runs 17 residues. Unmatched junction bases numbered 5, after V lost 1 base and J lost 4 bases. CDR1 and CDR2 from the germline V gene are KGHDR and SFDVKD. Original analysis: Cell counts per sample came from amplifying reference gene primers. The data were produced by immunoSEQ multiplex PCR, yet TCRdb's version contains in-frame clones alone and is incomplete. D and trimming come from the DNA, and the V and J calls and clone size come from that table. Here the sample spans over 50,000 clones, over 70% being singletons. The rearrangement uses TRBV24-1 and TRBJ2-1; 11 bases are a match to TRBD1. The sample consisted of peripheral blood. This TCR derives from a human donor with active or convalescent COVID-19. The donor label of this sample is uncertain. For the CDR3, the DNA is TGTGCCACCAGTGATTTAGGACAGGGGGCATCATACAATGAGCAGTTCTTC. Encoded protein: CATSDLGQGASYNEQFF.